Included here is one TCR beta chain sequence, with context. Its antigen is currently not known. Base qualities are not provided; no much larger clone lies one nucleotide away. Other DNA sequences from this sample encode an identical CDR3 as well. The germline V gene provides CDR1 MDHEN and CDR2 SYDVKM. Trimming costs V 5 bases and J 4 bases, and their ends lie 12 bases apart. Including cysteine and phenylalanine, the CDR3 has 14 amino acids. Only the CDR3 part of the read is kept: 42 bases, read in frame from the first base. The collaborating institutions used their own protocols to collect whole blood in K2EDTA tubes. For TCRbeta analysis, collaborators shipped samples in one of three forms: frozen whole blood, isolated PBMCs, or DNA extracted from either of those sample types. This entry belongs to a study of blood T cell repertoires in COVID-19 (dated by TCRdb to the early 2020s). Notes on the research overall: Samples from collaborators originated in the United States, Italy and Spain and spanned both the acute and convalescent phases of COVID-19. The prospective study material was composed of cDNA or gDNA derived from T cells, B-cell-depleted T cells, or PBMCs. A de-identified subject ID, COVID-19 status, age in years and sex were almost always included in the sample metadata. Samples were obtained from the ongoing ImmuneRACE study (first 160 participants) and from some 1,300 subjects provided by 6 global collaborators. Where HLA class I and class II types were available, the types were taken from metadata supplied by the sample provider, not from assay-based typing. A freely available public database, intended as a resource for researchers studying the immune response to SARS-CoV-2, is where the repertoires were released. Deeply sampled blood TCRbeta repertoires from subjects exposed to, actively infected with, or recovered from COVID-19 were included in the dataset.

Overall study results and their limits: The amount of clinical and demographic metadata varied by source and participant and was provided uncurated.

TCRbeta CDR3 regions were amplified from genomic DNA by means of the immunoSEQ Assay, a bias-controlled multiplex PCR. The authors' pipeline ran thus. Nucleated cell counts per sample were estimated from amplification of reference gene primers within the assay. Sequence reads were collapsed and filtered to measure the absolute abundance of every unique TCRbeta CDR3 rearrangement. For each sample, productive Simpson clonality was calculated as the square root of Simpson's diversity index over productive rearrangements. Sourced from immuneACCESS, this table was stored by TCRdb with only in-frame sequences that have V and J called. A share of the clones is absent; for the studies checked, an unresolved V gene accounts for under half, and the remainder has no known explanation. The V and J calls and the clone size are those of that table, but D and trimming were determined from the DNA. The sample data list some 180,000 clones, and roughly 85% of these were observed just once. The top ten hold roughly 7.7% of the sample.

The chain is made from TRBV28 and TRBJ1-5, and possibly TRBD1, on 6 matching bases. The sample was peripheral blood. The TCR originated in an older woman with acute or convalescent COVID-19. The CDR3 is CASSLGQINQPQHF. The DNA is TGTGCCAGCAGTCTCGGACAGATAAATCAGCCCCAGCATTTT.